The present TCR beta chain was sequenced within a study of blood T cell repertoires in COVID-19. On the study more broadly: T cells, B-cell-depleted T cells, or PBMCs provided the cDNA or gDNA that served as material.

The CDR3 runs to 13 residues. From germline, CDR1 is SGHNT and CDR2 YENEEA. V lost 5 bases, J lost 4 bases, and 12 bases lay in between. Clones were sequenced by immunoSEQ multiplex PCR, and TCRdb holds only the in-frame ones, with some missing. The table has under 80,000 clones, about 90% seen once. V is TRBV11-3 and J is TRBJ2-7, with D possibly TRBD1 on 5 matching bases. The source of this sequence is a man aged 55 to 70 with acute or convalescent COVID-19. The material sequenced was peripheral blood. The DNA for the CDR3 is TGTGCCAGCAGCAGGGGATTGGGTTACGAGCAGTACTTC. This gives the protein CASSRGLGYEQYF. The full variable domain, rest sourced from reference TRBV11-3 and TRBJ2-7, is EAGVVQSPRYKIIEKKQPVAFWCNPISGHNTLYWYLQNLGQGPELLIRYENEEAVDDSQLPKDRFSAERLKGVDSTLKIQPAELGDSAVYLCASSRGLGYEQYFGPGTRLTVT.